These 2 T cell receptor beta chains originate from one sample sequenced in a study of PD-L1 blockade in urothelial cancer. Sequenced by immunoSEQ multiplex PCR; TCRdb stores in-frame clones only, minus some. Of roughly 90,000 clones listed, 90% are singletons. The sequenced sample was PBMCs, obtained around atezolizumab (anti-PD-L1) treatment. Source of these receptors: a man in his 60s with urothelial cancer.

DNA for the CDR3: TGCGCCAGCAGCCACTCACAGGGGGCGCAGGATGGCTACACCTTC. Protein: CASSHSQGAQDGYTF. This chain connects TRBV4-3 to TRBJ1-2, with 9 positions matching TRBD1. Germline V gene lookup returns CDR1 LGHNA and CDR2 YSLEER. V lost 3 bases and J lost 6; bases outside the gene matches: 8. The CDR3 is 15 amino acids.

The V gene is TRBV10-3, the J gene TRBJ2-2; 8 bases align to TRBD1. Per the germline V gene, CDR1 is ENHRY and CDR2 is SYGVKD. With 7 bases clipped from V and 4 bases from J, the junction kept 8 bases outside the gene matches. The CDR3 runs to 15 residues. CDR3 loop: CAINDGQGVTGELFF. The CDR3 DNA reads as TGTGCCATCAACGACGGACAGGGTGTCACCGGGGAGCTGTTTTTT.